The clone carrying this TCR beta chain was counted a single time. What it binds is not known. Sequenced by immunoSEQ multiplex PCR; TCRdb stores in-frame clones only, minus some. The sample holds under 150,000 clones, 80% to 90% seen once. The data originate from a study of T cell responses to AZD1222 COVID-19 vaccine. The study's findings and limits: The breadth and depth of Spike-specific TCRs increased once two AZD1222 doses had been given. White British donors predominated, females outnumbered males, and clonal diversity was possibly underestimated. No repertoire was sampled before or during the peak T cell response, only after it.

V lost 4 bases, J lost 6 bases, and 8 bases stayed unmatched. The CDR3 consists of 14 residues. Looked up from germline, CDR1 is MRHNA and CDR2 is SNTAGT. This sequence originates from an adult in good health. This rearrangement joins TRBV6-4 to TRBJ2-7; 8 bases map to TRBD1. Sequenced material: peripheral blood, taken on day 0 of AZD1222 vaccination. The CDR3 DNA is TGTGCCAGCAGTGCGACAGGGGTCCCGGGCGAGCAGTACTTC. Translated: CASSATGVPGEQYF.